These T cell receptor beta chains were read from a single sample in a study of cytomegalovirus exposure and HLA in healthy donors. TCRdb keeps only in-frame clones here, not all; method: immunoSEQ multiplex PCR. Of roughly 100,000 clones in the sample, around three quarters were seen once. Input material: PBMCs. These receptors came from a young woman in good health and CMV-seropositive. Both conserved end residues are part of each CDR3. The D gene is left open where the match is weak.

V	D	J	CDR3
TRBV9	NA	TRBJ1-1	CASSEGRGKTEAFF
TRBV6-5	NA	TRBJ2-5	CASSYSRGTGTQYF
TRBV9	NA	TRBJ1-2	CASSVLGGYGYTF
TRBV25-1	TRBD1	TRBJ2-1	CASSGGLNNEQFF
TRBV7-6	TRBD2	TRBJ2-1	CASSKKTSAYEQFF
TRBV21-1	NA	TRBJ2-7	CASSIGWPGLEGSYEQYF
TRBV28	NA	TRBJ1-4	CASSLGNREMEKLFF
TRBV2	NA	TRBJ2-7	CASSEGVGTRTYEQYF
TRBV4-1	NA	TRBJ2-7	CASSPNLPGAGEIREQYF
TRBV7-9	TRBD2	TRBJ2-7	CVLGTSGEQYF
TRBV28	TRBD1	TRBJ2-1	CASSLTGVIIRNEQFF
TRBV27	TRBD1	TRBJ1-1	CASAPRGGGEAFF
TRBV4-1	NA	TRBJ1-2	CASSQRGAFGYTF
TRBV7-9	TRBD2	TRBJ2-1	CASSSNLAGGQNEQFF
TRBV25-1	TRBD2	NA	CASSGTSGRYYEQYF
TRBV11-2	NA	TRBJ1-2	CASSAWAGIYGYTF
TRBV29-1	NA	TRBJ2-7	CSVVAVYEQYF
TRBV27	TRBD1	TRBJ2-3	CASSLTRQGDTQYF
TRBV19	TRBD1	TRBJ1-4	CASNDRGSGEKLFF
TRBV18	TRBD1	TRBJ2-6	CASSFRASDRATLSGANVLTF
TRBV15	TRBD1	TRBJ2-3	CATSSPGTVTDTQYF
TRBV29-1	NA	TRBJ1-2	CSAQRSNYGYTF